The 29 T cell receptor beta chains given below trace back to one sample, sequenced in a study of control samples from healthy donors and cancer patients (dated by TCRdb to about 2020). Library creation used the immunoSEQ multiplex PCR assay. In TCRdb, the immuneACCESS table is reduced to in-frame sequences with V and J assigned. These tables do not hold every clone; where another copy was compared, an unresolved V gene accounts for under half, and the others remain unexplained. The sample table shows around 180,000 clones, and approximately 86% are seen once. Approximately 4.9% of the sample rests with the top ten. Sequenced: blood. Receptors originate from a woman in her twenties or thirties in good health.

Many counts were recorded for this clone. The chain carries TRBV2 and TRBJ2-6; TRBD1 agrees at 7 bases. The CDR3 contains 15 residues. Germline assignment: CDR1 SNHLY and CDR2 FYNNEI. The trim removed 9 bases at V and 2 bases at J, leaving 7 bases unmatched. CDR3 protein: CASGSGQAGANVLTF. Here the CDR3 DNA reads TGTGCCAGTGGGAGTGGACAGGCTGGGGCCAACGTCCTGACTTTC.

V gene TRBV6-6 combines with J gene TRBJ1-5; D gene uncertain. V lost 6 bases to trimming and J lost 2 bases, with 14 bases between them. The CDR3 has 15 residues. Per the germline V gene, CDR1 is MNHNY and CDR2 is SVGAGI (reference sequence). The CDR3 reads CASSQRVEGNQPQHF. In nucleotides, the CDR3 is TGTGCCAGCAGCCAGCGGGTGGAGGGCAATCAGCCCCAGCATTTT.

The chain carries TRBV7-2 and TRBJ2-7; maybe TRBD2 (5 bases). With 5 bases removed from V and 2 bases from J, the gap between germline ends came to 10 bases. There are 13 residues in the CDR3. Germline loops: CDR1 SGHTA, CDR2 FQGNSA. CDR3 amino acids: CASSAGLTYEQYF. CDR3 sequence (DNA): TGTGCCAGCAGCGCGGGTCTTACCTACGAGCAGTACTTC.

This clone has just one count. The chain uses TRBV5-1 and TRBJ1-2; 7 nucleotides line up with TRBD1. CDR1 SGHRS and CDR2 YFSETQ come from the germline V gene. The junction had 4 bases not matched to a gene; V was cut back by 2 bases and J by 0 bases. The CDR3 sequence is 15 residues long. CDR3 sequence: CASSFGTVTNYGYTF. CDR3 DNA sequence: TGCGCCAGCAGCTTCGGGACAGTTACTAACTATGGCTACACCTTC. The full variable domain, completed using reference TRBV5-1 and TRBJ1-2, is KAGVTQTPRYLIKTRGQQVTLSCSPISGHRSVSWYQQTPGQGLQFLFEYFSETQRNKGNFPGRFSGRQFSNSRSEMNVSTLELGDSALYLCASSFGTVTNYGYTFGSGTRLTVV.

The chain's CDR3 is CASSQETSGRWAEQFF. The CDR3 DNA follows: TGTGCCAGCAGCCAGGAGACTAGCGGGAGATGGGCTGAGCAGTTCTTC. This chain connects TRBV3-1 (or the pseudogene TRBV3-2) to TRBJ2-1; 12 bases align to TRBD2. The germline V gene has CDR1 LGHDT and CDR2 YNNKEL (reference sequence). Trimming removed 3 bases from V and 9 bases from J; junction bases left unmatched: 9. The CDR3 runs 16 residues.

The CDR3, as DNA: TGTGCCAGCAGCCCGCGGCCCGGGGGCGAGCAGTACTTC. Protein sequence: CASSPRPGGEQYF. The rearrangement links TRBV11-3 to TRBJ2-7; tentative D call: TRBD2 (6 bases). V lost 5 bases and J lost 6, with 14 bases in between. The CDR3 runs 13 residues. CDR1 is SGHNT, CDR2 YENEEA, per germline.

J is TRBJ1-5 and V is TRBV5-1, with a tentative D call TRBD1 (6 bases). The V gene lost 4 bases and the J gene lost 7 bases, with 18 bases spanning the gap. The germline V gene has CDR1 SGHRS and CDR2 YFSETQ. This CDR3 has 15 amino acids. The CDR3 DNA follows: TGCGCCAGCAGCCTCGTTACGGGGGCTGGGCAGCCCCAGCATTTT. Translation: CASSLVTGAGQPQHF.

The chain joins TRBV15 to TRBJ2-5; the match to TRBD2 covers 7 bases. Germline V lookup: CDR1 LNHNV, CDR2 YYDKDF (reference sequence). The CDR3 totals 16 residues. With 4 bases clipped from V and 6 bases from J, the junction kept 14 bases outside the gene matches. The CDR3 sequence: CATSNAQSGVGKTQYF. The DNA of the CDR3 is TGTGCCACCAGCAATGCCCAAAGCGGGGTCGGGAAGACCCAGTACTTC.

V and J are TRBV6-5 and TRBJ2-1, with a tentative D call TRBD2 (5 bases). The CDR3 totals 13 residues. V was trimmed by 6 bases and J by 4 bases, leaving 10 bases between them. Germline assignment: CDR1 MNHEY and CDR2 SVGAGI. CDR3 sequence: CASSPDWYNEQFF. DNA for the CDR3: TGTGCCAGCAGCCCGGACTGGTACAATGAGCAGTTCTTC.

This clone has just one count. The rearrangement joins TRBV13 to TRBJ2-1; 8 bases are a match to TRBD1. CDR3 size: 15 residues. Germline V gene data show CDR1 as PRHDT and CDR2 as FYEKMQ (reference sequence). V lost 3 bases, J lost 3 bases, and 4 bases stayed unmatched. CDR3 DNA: TGTGCCAGCAGCTTGGAGGGACAGGACTACAATGAGCAGTTCTTC. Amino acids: CASSLEGQDYNEQFF.

DNA for the CDR3: TGTGCCAGCAGATTAAAACTGATTGGAGCGGGAGCGGGGACAGATACGCAGTATTTT. Translated: CASRLKLIGAGAGTDTQYF. The V and J genes are TRBV14 and TRBJ2-3, with 8 bases lining up with TRBD2. The CDR3 is 19 amino acids. With 6 bases clipped from V and 3 bases from J, the junction kept 20 bases outside the gene matches. CDR1 is SGHDN and CDR2 is FVKESK in the germline V gene.

This CDR3 reads CASSLQGRHSPLHF. DNA for the CDR3: TGTGCCAGCAGTTTACAGGGCAGGCACTCACCCCTCCACTTT. The rearrangement joins TRBV28 to TRBJ1-6; a possible D gene is TRBD1 (5 bases). The CDR3 runs to 14 residues. V lost 2 bases to trimming and J lost 10 bases, with 12 bases between them. The germline gives CDR1 MDHEN, CDR2 SYDVKM.

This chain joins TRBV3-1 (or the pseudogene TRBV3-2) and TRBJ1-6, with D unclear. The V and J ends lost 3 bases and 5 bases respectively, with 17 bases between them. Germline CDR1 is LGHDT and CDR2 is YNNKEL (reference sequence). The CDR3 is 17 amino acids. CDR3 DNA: TGTGCCAGCAGCCAGGTAATTCCCATACATCATAATTCACCCCTCCACTTT. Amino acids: CASSQVIPIHHNSPLHF.

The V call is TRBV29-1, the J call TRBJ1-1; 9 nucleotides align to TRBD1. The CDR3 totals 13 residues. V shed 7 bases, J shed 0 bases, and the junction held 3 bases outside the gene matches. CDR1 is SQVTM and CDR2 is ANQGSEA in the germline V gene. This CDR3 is CSGDRELNTEAFF. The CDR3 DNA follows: TGCAGCGGGGACAGGGAACTGAACACTGAAGCTTTCTTT.

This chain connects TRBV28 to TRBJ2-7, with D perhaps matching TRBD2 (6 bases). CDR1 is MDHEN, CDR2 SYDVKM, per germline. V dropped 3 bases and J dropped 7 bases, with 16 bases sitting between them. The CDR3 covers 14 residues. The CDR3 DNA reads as TGTGCCAGCAGTTTTAATGCGGGATTCGCGGAGCAGTACTTC. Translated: CASSFNAGFAEQYF.

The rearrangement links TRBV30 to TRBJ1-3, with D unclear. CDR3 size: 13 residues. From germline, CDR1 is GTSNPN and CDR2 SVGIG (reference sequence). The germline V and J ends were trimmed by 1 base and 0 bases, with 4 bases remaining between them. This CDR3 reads CAWSADSGNTIYF. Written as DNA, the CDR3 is TGTGCCTGGAGTGCGGACTCTGGAAACACCATATATTTT.

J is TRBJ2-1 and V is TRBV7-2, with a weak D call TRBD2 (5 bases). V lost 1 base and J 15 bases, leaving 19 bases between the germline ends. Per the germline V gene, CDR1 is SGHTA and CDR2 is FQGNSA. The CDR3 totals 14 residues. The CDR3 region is CASSLDSGTPRPFF. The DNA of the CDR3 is TGTGCCAGCAGCTTAGACAGCGGCACGCCTCGTCCGTTCTTC.

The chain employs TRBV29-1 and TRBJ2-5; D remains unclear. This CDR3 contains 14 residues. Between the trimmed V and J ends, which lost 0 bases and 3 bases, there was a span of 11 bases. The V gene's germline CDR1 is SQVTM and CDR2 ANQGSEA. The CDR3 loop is CSVEDSGDEETQYF. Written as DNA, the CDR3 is TGCAGCGTTGAAGATAGTGGGGATGAAGAGACCCAGTACTTC.

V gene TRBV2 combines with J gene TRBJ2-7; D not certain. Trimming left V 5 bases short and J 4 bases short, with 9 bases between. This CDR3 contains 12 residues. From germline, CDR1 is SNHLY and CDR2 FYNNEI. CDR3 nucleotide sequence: TGTGCCAGCAGTATAACAGCGTACGAGCAGTACTTC. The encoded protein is CASSITAYEQYF.

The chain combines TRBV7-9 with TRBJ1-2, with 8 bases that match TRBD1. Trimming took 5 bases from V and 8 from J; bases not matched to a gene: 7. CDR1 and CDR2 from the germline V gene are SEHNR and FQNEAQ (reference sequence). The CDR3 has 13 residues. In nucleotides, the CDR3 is TGTGCCAGCAGCATAAGACAGGGGTGGGGCTACACCTTC. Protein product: CASSIRQGWGYTF.

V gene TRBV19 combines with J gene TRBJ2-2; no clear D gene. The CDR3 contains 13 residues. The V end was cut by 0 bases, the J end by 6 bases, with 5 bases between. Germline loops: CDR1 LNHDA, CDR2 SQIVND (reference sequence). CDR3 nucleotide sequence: TGTGCCAGTAGTATAGATAATTCCGGGGAGCTGTTTTTT. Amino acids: CASSIDNSGELFF.

The CDR3 region has the DNA TGTGCCAGCAGTTACTCTCGGACAGGGTCGAGTGAGCAGTTCTTC. Its protein is CASSYSRTGSSEQFF. V is TRBV6-2 or TRBV6-3 and J is TRBJ2-1; 8 bases agree with TRBD1. Trimming removed 0 bases from V and 9 bases from J; junction bases left unmatched: 7. Germline-derived CDR1 and CDR2 are MNHEY and SVGEGT. This CDR3 is 15 amino acids long.

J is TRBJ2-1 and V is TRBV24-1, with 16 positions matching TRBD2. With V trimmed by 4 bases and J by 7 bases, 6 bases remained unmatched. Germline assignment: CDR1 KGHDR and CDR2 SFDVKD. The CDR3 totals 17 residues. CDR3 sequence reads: CATSDRGTSGRGNEQFF. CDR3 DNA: TGTGCCACCAGTGACCGGGGGACTAGCGGGAGGGGGAATGAGCAGTTCTTC.

The CDR3 DNA is TGTGCCAGCAGTGAAGGGTACACAGATACGCAGTATTTT. Translation: CASSEGYTDTQYF. The chain uses TRBV2 and TRBJ2-3; D is ambiguous. The CDR3 is 13 amino acids. V gave up 1 base and J gave up 2 bases, with 4 bases separating them. Germline CDR1 and CDR2: SNHLY and FYNNEI.

CDR3 region: CASSSGQLTGGNYGYTF. The CDR3 region has the DNA TGTGCCAGCAGCTCGGGCCAGCTGACAGGGGGCAACTATGGCTACACCTTC. This chain uses TRBV7-2 with TRBJ1-2; 10 positions agree with TRBD1. Germline V gene data show CDR1 as SGHTA and CDR2 as FQGNSA. The length of the CDR3 is 17 residues. J was trimmed by 2 bases and V by 4 bases; bases with no gene match: 10.

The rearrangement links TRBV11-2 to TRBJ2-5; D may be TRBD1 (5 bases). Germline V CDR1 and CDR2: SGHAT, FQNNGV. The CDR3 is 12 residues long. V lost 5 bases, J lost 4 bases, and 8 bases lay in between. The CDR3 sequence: CASSPGAETQYF. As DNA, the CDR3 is TGTGCCAGCAGCCCTGGGGCAGAGACCCAGTACTTC.

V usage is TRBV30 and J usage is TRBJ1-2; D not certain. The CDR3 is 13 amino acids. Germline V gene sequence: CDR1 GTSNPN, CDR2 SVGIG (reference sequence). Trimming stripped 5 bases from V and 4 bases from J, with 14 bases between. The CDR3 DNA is TGTGCCTGGCAAGGAATAGGGTTCTATGGCTACACCTTC. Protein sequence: CAWQGIGFYGYTF. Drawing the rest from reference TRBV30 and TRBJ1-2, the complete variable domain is SQTIHQWPATLVQPVGSPLSLECTVEGTSNPNLYWYRQAAGRGLQLLFYSVGIGQISSEVPQNLSASRPQDRQFILSSKKLLLSDSGFYLCAWQGIGFYGYTFGSGTRLTVV.

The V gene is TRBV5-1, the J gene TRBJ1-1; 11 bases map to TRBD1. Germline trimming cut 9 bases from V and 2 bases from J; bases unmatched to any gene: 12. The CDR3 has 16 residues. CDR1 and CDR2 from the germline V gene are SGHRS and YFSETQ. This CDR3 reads CATLAGTGGGNTEAFF. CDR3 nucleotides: TGCGCCACCTTGGCCGGGACAGGGGGGGGCAACACTGAAGCTTTCTTT.

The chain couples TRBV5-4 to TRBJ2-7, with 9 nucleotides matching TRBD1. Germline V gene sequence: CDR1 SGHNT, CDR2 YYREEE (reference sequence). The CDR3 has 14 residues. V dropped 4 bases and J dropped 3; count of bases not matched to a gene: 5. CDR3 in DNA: TGTGCCAGCAGCGCCAAGGGACAGGGCTACGAGCAGTACGTC. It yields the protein CASSAKGQGYEQYV.